Shown below are 27 T cell receptor beta chains from a single sample sequenced in a study of T-cell memory formation after mild COVID-19. In TCRdb, the 5' RACE reads were re-called with MiXCR into one record per CDR3 protein. Of more than 250,000 distinct CDR3 sequences in the sample, roughly a sixth are singletons; the top ten hold roughly a fifth. The sequenced sample consisted of PBMCs or a T cell subset sorted from them (not recorded which). The receptors come from a man in his late teens or twenties who had mild COVID-19 (a few samples of this study predate the infection). Cell type and time point are not known.

V is TRBV20-1 and J is TRBJ2-3, with 9 nucleotides matching TRBD2. J was trimmed by 2 bases and V by 5 bases; bases with no gene match: 5. Looked up from germline, CDR1 is DFQATT and CDR2 is SNEGSKA (reference sequence). The CDR3 runs 14 residues. CDR3 loop: CSAPLAGNTDTQYF. The DNA of the CDR3 is TGCAGTGCTCCTCTAGCGGGGAACACAGATACGCAGTATTTT.

This clonotype was counted between two and nine times. V gene TRBV20-1 combines with J gene TRBJ1-6, with TRBD1 identical over 8 bases. V dropped 6 bases and J dropped 12; count of bases not matched to a gene: 13. The length of the CDR3 is 14 residues. CDR1 and CDR2 (germline): DFQATT, SNEGSKA (reference sequence). Here the CDR3 DNA reads TGCAGTGCCCCGACAGGGGCCCGGGACGGACCCCTCCACTTT. Protein: CSAPTGARDGPLHF.

CDR3 bases: TGTGCCAGCAGTTACTTAGGCCGTGGAGAGAACACTGAAGCTTTCTTT. Encoded protein: CASSYLGRGENTEAFF. V and J are TRBV6-5 and TRBJ1-1; no reliable D call. The CDR3 runs 16 residues. V gave up 1 base and J gave up 1 base, with 13 bases separating them. Germline CDR1 is MNHEY and CDR2 is SVGAGI.

The genes are TRBV29-1 and TRBJ2-1; 7 bases fit TRBD1. J was trimmed by 4 bases and V by 1 base; bases with no gene match: 10. CDR3 size: 16 residues. Germline CDR1 is SQVTM and CDR2 is ANQGSEA. Written as DNA, the CDR3 is TGCAGCGTTGAAGGTCACCGGGACAGCCGTTACAATGAGCAGTTCTTC. Translation gives CSVEGHRDSRYNEQFF.

This clonotype has just a few counts. The rearrangement links TRBV7-9 to TRBJ1-4; no clear D gene. CDR1 is SEHNR, CDR2 FQNEAQ, per germline (reference sequence). Trimming shortened V by 4 bases and J by 8 bases, and 8 bases separated the two germline ends. The CDR3 covers 12 residues. The CDR3 here is CASSSTPEKLFF. The DNA for the CDR3 is TGTGCCAGCAGCTCCACCCCGGAAAAACTGTTTTTT.

Only a few counts were recorded for this clonotype. This chain uses TRBV7-2 with TRBJ2-3; 8 positions agree with TRBD2. This CDR3 comprises 16 residues. V lost 2 bases and J lost 0; bases outside the gene matches: 4. Germline V lookup: CDR1 SGHTA, CDR2 FQGNSA. CDR3 nucleotide sequence: TGTGCCAGCAGCTTAAACCAGCGGGGGAGCACAGATACGCAGTATTTT. Translating it yields CASSLNQRGSTDTQYF.

The chain combines TRBV10-3 with TRBJ2-5, with TRBD1 matching 7 bases. V lost 8 bases to trimming and J lost 1 base; unmatched junction nucleotides: 1. This CDR3 contains 12 residues. Germline V gene sequence: CDR1 ENHRY, CDR2 SYGVKD. DNA of the CDR3: TGTGCCATCGGGGACAGCCAAGAGACCCAGTACTTC. Translation gives CAIGDSQETQYF.

The table lists this clonotype with many counts. The J gene is TRBJ2-7, the V gene TRBV29-1; unclear D gene. V was clipped by 4 bases and J by 3 bases, with 10 bases between them. The CDR3 runs 12 residues. Germline V lookup: CDR1 SQVTM, CDR2 ANQGSEA. This CDR3 is CSVVGQSYEQYF. The DNA for the CDR3 is TGCAGCGTTGTCGGGCAGAGCTACGAGCAGTACTTC.

This clonotype was recorded at least ten times. The chain couples TRBV12-3 or TRBV12-4 to TRBJ1-4; D gene uncertain. The CDR3 has 15 amino acids. V was trimmed by 4 bases and J by 8 bases, leaving 17 bases between them. The CDR3 loop is CASSSLHRKREKLFF. The DNA of the CDR3 is TGTGCCAGCAGTTCCCTTCACAGAAAGAGGGAAAAACTGTTTTTT.

CDR3 residues: CASSFLAGTSGGPSEQFF. The CDR3 DNA reads as TGTGCCAGCAGTTTTTTGGCGGGGACTAGCGGGGGACCCAGTGAGCAGTTCTTC. The rearrangement joins TRBV12-3 or TRBV12-4 to TRBJ2-1, with 14 nucleotides matching TRBD2. V shed 3 bases, J shed 9 bases, and the junction held 13 bases outside the gene matches. The length of the CDR3 is 18 residues.

This clonotype was found a few times. This chain links TRBV20-1 with TRBJ1-5; 9 bases match TRBD1. CDR3 length: 14 residues. Germline CDR1 reads DFQATT; CDR2 reads SNEGSKA (reference sequence). Germline trimming cut 6 bases from V and 7 bases from J; bases unmatched to any gene: 10. CDR3 coding DNA: TGCAGTGCGTCAACAGGGGGCGATGGGCAGCCCCAGCATTTT. Translation gives CSASTGGDGQPQHF.

The gene calls are TRBV7-2 and TRBJ2-5, with D possibly matching TRBD2 (6 bases). This CDR3 contains 13 residues. Trimming pared 6 bases from V and 7 bases from J, leaving 15 bases between. Germline CDR1 is SGHTA and CDR2 is FQGNSA. CDR3 amino acids: CASRSGVSGTQYF. The CDR3 DNA reads TGTGCCAGCAGGTCCGGGGTTAGCGGGACCCAGTACTTC.

This clonotype has a count of ten or more. The chain carries TRBV4-3 and TRBJ1-4; no definite D call. Germline assignment: CDR1 LGHNA and CDR2 YSLEER. The CDR3 consists of 15 residues. Trimming stripped 4 bases from V and 0 bases from J, with 9 bases between. The DNA for the CDR3 is TGCGCCAGCAGCCGCTCACACCCAACTAATGAAAAACTGTTTTTT. It encodes CASSRSHPTNEKLFF.

In this sample, this clonotype turned up a few times. This chain connects TRBV6-1 to TRBJ2-4; no clear D. Germline CDR1 reads MNHNS; CDR2 reads SASEGT. The CDR3 runs to 17 residues. Deletions cut 0 bases from V and 1 base from J, with 13 bases between. For the CDR3, the DNA is TGTGCCAGCAGTGAAGCGCTGGCCCTTGGGGCCAAAAACATTCAGTACTTC. It yields the protein CASSEALALGAKNIQYF.

This clonotype was observed a few times. V gene TRBV5-6 combines with J gene TRBJ2-1; D gene unclear. CDR1 is SGHDT, CDR2 YYEEEE, per germline. CDR3 length equals 15 residues. The ends were cut back, 1 base at V and 0 bases at J, with 8 bases in the middle. CDR3 protein: CASSLWRSSYNEQFF. CDR3 nucleotide sequence: TGTGCCAGCAGCTTGTGGCGGAGCTCCTACAATGAGCAGTTCTTC.

The chain is built from TRBV5-1 and TRBJ2-1; TRBD1 matches at 7 bases. CDR1 SGHRS and CDR2 YFSETQ come from the germline V gene. Germline trimming cut 1 base from V and 5 bases from J; bases unmatched to any gene: 3. The CDR3 contains 14 residues. CDR3 in amino acids: CASSLRGPDNEQFF. CDR3 bases: TGCGCCAGCAGCTTGAGGGGGCCTGACAATGAGCAGTTCTTC.

This sequence joins TRBV12-3 or TRBV12-4 and TRBJ2-1, with 12 bases that match TRBD2. J was trimmed by 10 bases and V by 6 bases; bases with no gene match: 10. The CDR3 extends over 15 amino acids. The CDR3 sequence: CASRPLAGGRREQFF. CDR3 coding DNA: TGTGCCAGCAGGCCTCTAGCGGGGGGGCGGAGGGAGCAGTTCTTC.

The chain has TRBV3-1 and TRBJ2-5; no clear D. The germline V gene encodes CDR1 LGHDT and CDR2 YNNKEL (reference sequence). The V end lost 6 bases, the J end lost 7 bases, and 12 bases lay between the germline ends. CDR3 size: 12 residues. The DNA of the CDR3 is TGTGCCAGCAGTAAGGGCGGTAGGACCCAGTACTTC. It is translated as CASSKGGRTQYF.

This clonotype was seen a handful of times. The CDR3, as DNA: TGTGCCAGCAGCTCCGGACAGGGAAGGCAAGTTTATGAGCAGTTCTTC. This sequence encodes CASSSGQGRQVYEQFF. The genes are TRBV7-9 and TRBJ2-1; 8 nucleotides match TRBD1. This CDR3 has 16 amino acids. Germline V gives CDR1 SEHNR, CDR2 FQNEAQ (reference sequence). Losses at the gene ends were 4 bases for V and 8 bases for J; bases not matched to a gene: 13. Full variable domain (rest looked up from reference TRBV7-9 and TRBJ2-1): DTGVSQNPRHKITKRGQNVTFRCDPISEHNRLYWYRQTLGQGPEFLTYFQNEAQLEKSRLLSDRFSAERPKGSFSTLEIQRTEQGDSAMYLCASSSGQGRQVYEQFFGPGTRLTVL.

This clonotype was found many times. The chain recombines TRBV6-2 or TRBV6-3 with TRBJ2-5; D might be TRBD2 (5 bases). V lost 10 bases and J lost 4, with 16 bases in between. CDR1 is MNHEY and CDR2 is SVGEGT in the germline V gene. The CDR3 consists of 13 residues. In nucleotides, the CDR3 is TGTGCCACCTTCTCAGGAGGTGGAGAGACCCAGTACTTC. Protein: CATFSGGGETQYF.

The genes are TRBV6-5 and TRBJ1-6; 9 bases are a match to TRBD1. CDR3 size: 16 residues. The V gene's germline CDR1 is MNHEY and CDR2 SVGAGI. Trimming removed 4 bases from V and 11 bases from J; junction bases left unmatched: 12. As DNA, the CDR3 is TGTGCCAGCAGTTTCCACGCCGGGACAGGGATGCCACCCCTCCACTTT. It codes for CASSFHAGTGMPPLHF.

The rearrangement uses TRBV12-3 or TRBV12-4 and TRBJ2-1; TRBD2 matches 13 bases. The CDR3 sequence is 14 residues long. The V and J ends lost 5 bases and 8 bases, in that order; junction bases with no gene match: 3. The CDR3 reads CASSRTSGGDEQFF. Written as DNA, the CDR3 is TGTGCCAGCAGTAGGACTAGCGGGGGTGATGAGCAGTTCTTC.

This clonotype has ten or more counts. J is TRBJ2-3 and V is TRBV24-1; D might be TRBD1 or TRBD2, each matching 6 bases. In germline, CDR1 is KGHDR, CDR2 SFDVKD. CDR3 size: 12 residues. The V gene lost 9 bases and the J gene lost 2 bases, with 8 bases spanning the gap. CDR3 DNA sequence: TGTGCCACCGGGGGGCTCACAGATACGCAGTATTTT. This translates into CATGGLTDTQYF.

V is TRBV5-1 and J is TRBJ2-3; TRBD1 aligns across 7 bases. In germline, CDR1 is SGHRS, CDR2 YFSETQ. Trimming took 2 bases from V and 2 from J; bases not matched to a gene: 5. The CDR3 is 15 residues long. The DNA for the CDR3 is TGCGCCAGCAGCTTTAGGGGGCCCTCCACAGATACGCAGTATTTT. It is translated as CASSFRGPSTDTQYF.

The table lists this clonotype with a few counts. This chain uses TRBV5-6 with TRBJ1-5, with a tentative D call TRBD1 (6 bases). The CDR3 has 14 amino acids. V was trimmed by 2 bases and J by 7 bases, leaving 13 bases between them. Germline lookup yields CDR1 SGHDT and CDR2 YYEEEE. CDR3 bases: TGTGCCAGCAGCTTAGCAGGGGCGAGGCAGCCCCAGCATTTT. Translation gives CASSLAGARQPQHF.

This rearrangement joins TRBV20-1 to TRBJ2-4; 9 bases line up with TRBD1. The CDR3 is 15 residues long. J was trimmed by 8 bases and V by 3 bases; bases with no gene match: 11. Germline assignment: CDR1 DFQATT and CDR2 SNEGSKA (reference sequence). The CDR3 DNA reads as TGCAGTGCTAGCTCTATTAACAGGGGGCAGGACATTCAGTACTTC. Its protein product is CSASSINRGQDIQYF.

This chain joins TRBV7-2 and TRBJ2-1; D gene uncertain. Germline CDR1 SGHTA, CDR2 FQGNSA. Trimming left V 4 bases short and J 10 bases short, with 11 bases between. The CDR3 is 12 residues long. The CDR3 bases are TGTGCCAGCAGCTCCCGAGAGAGGGAGCAGTTCTTC. It translates to CASSSREREQFF.